Reported below is one TCR beta chain. Its antigen is still unknown. The CDR3 covers 15 residues. Trimming removed 6 bases from V and 5 bases from J, with 18 bases in between. CDR1 is MNHEY and CDR2 is SMNVEV in the germline V gene (reference sequence). This record comes from a study of cytomegalovirus exposure and HLA in healthy donors. The wider study: Counted in an early data release were about 85 million unique TCRs from HLA-typed donors.

General study results and limits: A later analysis reported that several of the most significant clusters appeared to be linked to common viral pathogens, among them Epstein-Barr virus. The availability of immune exposure information extended only to CMV serostatus. Later analysis showed TCR association rates varying by HLA locus, highest for DRB1 and lowest for HLA-C.

The study ran its PCR with 60 Vbeta and 13 Jbeta primers. Sequenced by immunoSEQ multiplex PCR; TCRdb stores in-frame clones only, minus some. The sample has hundreds of thousands of clones, over 85% seen once. The sequence was obtained from a woman aged 18-29 years in good health and CMV-seronegative. This chain connects TRBV27 to TRBJ2-3; D is undetermined. The source material was PBMCs. The DNA of the CDR3 is TGTGCCAGCAGGTTTACCCTAGATATGGGAGATACGCAGTATTTT. Encoded protein: CASRFTLDMGDTQYF.